This TCR beta chain is from a study of shared clonotypes between healthy human individuals. Broader study findings: There were few donors, and this limited the genetic and exposure-history diversity represented. Estimated clonotype richness was generally higher in naive than memory subsets. Sampling was confined to blood; repertoires within tissues likely differ. With a few donors compared, about 5.2% of naive CD4 clonotypes were shared.

Terminally differentiated effector memory CD45RA+ cells were excluded from the naive CD8 cells, which were CD45RO-negative and positively selected for CCR7. The V and J ends lost 7 bases and 0 bases respectively, with 15 bases between them. CDR3 length equals 15 residues. Looked up from germline, CDR1 is SNHLY and CDR2 is FYNNEI. A word on this clone: Antigen specificity is unknown.

Measured with immunoSEQ multiplex PCR; TCRdb has only the in-frame clones, and not every one. The sample contains 600,000 or so clones, roughly 98% of which appear only once. The TCR originated in a man aged 30-40 years in good health. Sequencing used naive CD8+ T cells sorted from blood. This chain joins TRBV2 and TRBJ2-5, with D possibly being TRBD2 (5 bases). The CDR3 DNA reads TGTGCCAGCATAGTGGTTTTGCGGGACCAAGAGACCCAGTACTTC. Translated, it gives CASIVVLRDQETQYF.